Below are 13 T cell receptor beta chains sequenced from a single sample in a study of T cell responses to AZD1222 COVID-19 vaccine. Repertoires were generated with immunoSEQ multiplex PCR, while TCRdb's copy carries only in-frame clones and drops some. Seen here are 120,000 to 150,000 clones, around 91% observed once, and the top ten hold about 5.3%. The specimen comprised peripheral blood, sampled on day 0 of AZD1222 vaccination. The receptors shown here come from an adult in good health.

This sequence joins TRBV30 and TRBJ2-7; TRBD2 aligns across 13 bases. Germline V CDR1 and CDR2: GTSNPN, SVGIG (reference sequence). The CDR3 consists of 21 residues. The ends lost 1 base at V and 0 bases at J; junction bases unmatched: 18. This CDR3 is CAWSGYRVRTSGSIGSYEQYF. The CDR3 DNA sequence: TGTGCCTGGAGTGGGTACAGGGTCCGGACTAGCGGGAGTATAGGCTCCTACGAGCAGTACTTC.

This chain joins TRBV19 and TRBJ1-5, with 9 bases matching TRBD1. The CDR3 runs 16 residues. Germline CDR1 LNHDA, CDR2 SQIVND (reference sequence). Germline trimming cut 1 base from V and 4 bases from J; bases unmatched to any gene: 5. The CDR3 loop is CASSIGRGTGNQPQHF. CDR3 sequence (DNA): TGTGCCAGTAGTATAGGTAGAGGGACAGGGAATCAGCCCCAGCATTTT. Supplemented by reference TRBV19 and TRBJ1-5, the full variable domain reads DGGITQSPKYLFRKEGQNVTLSCEQNLNHDAMYWYRQDPGQGLRLIYYSQIVNDFQKGDIAEGYSVSREKKESFPLTVTSAQKNPTAFYLCASSIGRGTGNQPQHFGDGTRLSIL.

The chain is built from TRBV27 and TRBJ2-3; 9 bases agree with TRBD2. The germline V gene encodes CDR1 MNHEY and CDR2 SMNVEV (reference sequence). V gave up 6 bases and J gave up 1 base; unmatched junction bases: 5. CDR3 length equals 15 residues. DNA of the CDR3: TGTGCCAGCAGCCCGACTAGCGGCCGCACAGATACGCAGTATTTT. This codes for CASSPTSGRTDTQYF.

This sequence joins TRBV5-1 and TRBJ2-1, with a weak D call TRBD1 (5 bases). Trimming pared 7 bases from V and 6 bases from J, leaving 14 bases between. This CDR3 region has 13 residues. Germline CDR1 SGHRS, CDR2 YFSETQ. The CDR3 protein is CASYLIGVNEQFF. The CDR3 DNA is TGCGCCAGCTACTTGATAGGGGTCAATGAGCAGTTCTTC.

The rearrangement joins TRBV2 to TRBJ1-1; D gene ambiguous. From germline, CDR1 is SNHLY and CDR2 FYNNEI. V gave up 2 bases and J gave up 11 bases, with 9 bases separating them. This CDR3 region has 11 residues. This chain's CDR3 is CASSERFWAFF. CDR3 nucleotides: TGTGCCAGCAGTGAAAGATTTTGGGCTTTCTTT.

This clone was counted once. Other DNA sequences of this sample code for an identical CDR3. The V call is TRBV5-1, the J call TRBJ2-7; D unresolved. Between the trimmed V and J ends, which lost 1 base and 4 bases, there was a span of 3 bases. The CDR3 is 11 residues long. From germline, CDR1 is SGHRS and CDR2 YFSETQ. For the CDR3, the DNA is TGCGCCAGCAGCTTGAATTACGAGCAGTACTTC. This sequence encodes CASSLNYEQYF.

This chain connects TRBV6-5 to TRBJ1-6; D not certain. The germline V gene encodes CDR1 MNHEY and CDR2 SVGAGI. The CDR3 has 13 residues. V was pared by 0 bases and J by 6 bases, with 3 bases between. The DNA of the CDR3 is TGTGCCAGCAGTTACTCGAGTAATTCACCCCTCCACTTT. Translation gives CASSYSSNSPLHF.

This clone has a single count. This chain links TRBV6-1 with TRBJ1-1; unclear D gene. The CDR3 length is 16 residues. Germline loops: CDR1 MNHNS, CDR2 SASEGT. Deletions cut 3 bases from V and 6 bases from J, with 20 bases between. The CDR3 bases are TGTGCCAGCAGTGATTCGAACGTCTATTTCGCCCCTGAAGCTTTCTTT. Residues: CASSDSNVYFAPEAFF.

This clone appeared a single time. V and J are TRBV5-1 and TRBJ2-5; D not certain. CDR1 and CDR2 from the germline V gene are SGHRS and YFSETQ. This CDR3 is built from 13 residues. V gave up 1 base and J gave up 1 base, with 5 bases separating them. CDR3 region: CASSLTLQETQYF. In DNA form, the CDR3 reads TGCGCCAGCAGCTTGACACTCCAAGAGACCCAGTACTTC.

This clone has just a few counts. The chain recombines TRBV28 with TRBJ1-1; 7 nucleotides line up with TRBD1. V lost 8 bases to trimming and J lost 1 base; unmatched junction nucleotides: 16. The CDR3 length is 17 residues. Germline V gene data show CDR1 as MDHEN and CDR2 as SYDVKM. The CDR3 region is CASGNPRGQQQNTEAFF. In nucleotides, the CDR3 is TGTGCCAGCGGAAACCCGCGGGGACAGCAGCAGAACACTGAAGCTTTCTTT. Full variable domain (rest looked up from reference TRBV28 and TRBJ1-1): DVKVTQSSRYLVKRTGEKVFLECVQDMDHENMFWYRQDPGLGLRLIYFSYDVKMKEKGDIPEGYSVSREKKERFSLILESASTNQTSMYLCASGNPRGQQQNTEAFFGQGTRLTVV.

The genes are TRBV30 and TRBJ2-3; D is ambiguous. CDR3 length: 14 amino acids. V lost 2 bases and J 3 bases, leaving 12 bases between the germline ends. Germline V gene data show CDR1 as GTSNPN and CDR2 as SVGIG (reference sequence). For the CDR3, the DNA is TGTGCCTGGAGTTCCCAGCCCGGGACAGATACGCAGTATTTT. Amino acid sequence: CAWSSQPGTDTQYF.

The gene calls are TRBV5-1 and TRBJ2-7; D uncertain. Germline V CDR1 and CDR2: SGHRS, YFSETQ. The germline V and J ends were trimmed by 4 bases and 5 bases, with 10 bases remaining between them. CDR3 length equals 12 residues. In nucleotides, the CDR3 is TGCGCCAGCAGCCATTCTAGAGACGAGCAGTACTTC. It is translated as CASSHSRDEQYF.

As to this clone: A read error may produce the germline difference seen at one junction end. The chain links TRBV7-2 to TRBJ2-2, with 11 bases fitting TRBD2. This CDR3 comprises 15 residues. Germline V gene lookup returns CDR1 SGHTA and CDR2 FQGNSA. Here the CDR3 reads CASSLAGGSTGELFF. The CDR3 nucleotides read TGTGCCAGCAGTTTAGCGGGAGGGTCCACCGGGGAGCTGTTTTTT.